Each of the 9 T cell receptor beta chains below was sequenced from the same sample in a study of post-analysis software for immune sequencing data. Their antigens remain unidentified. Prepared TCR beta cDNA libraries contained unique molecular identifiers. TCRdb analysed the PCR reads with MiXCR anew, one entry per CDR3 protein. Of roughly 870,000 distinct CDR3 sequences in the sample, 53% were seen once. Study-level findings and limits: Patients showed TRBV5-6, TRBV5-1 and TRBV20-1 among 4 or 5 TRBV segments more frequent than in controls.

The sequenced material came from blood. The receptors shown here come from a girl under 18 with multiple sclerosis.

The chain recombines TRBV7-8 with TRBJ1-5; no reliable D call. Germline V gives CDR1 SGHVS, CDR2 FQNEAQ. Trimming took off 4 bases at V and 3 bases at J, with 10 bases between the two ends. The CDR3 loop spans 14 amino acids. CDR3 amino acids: CASSSSLFNQPQHF. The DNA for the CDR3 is TGTGCCAGCAGCTCCTCGTTGTTCAATCAGCCCCAGCATTTT.

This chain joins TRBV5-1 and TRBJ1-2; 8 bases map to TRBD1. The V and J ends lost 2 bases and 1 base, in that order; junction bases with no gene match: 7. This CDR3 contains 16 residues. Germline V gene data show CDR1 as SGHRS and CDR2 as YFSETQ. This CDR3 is CASSFSGTGLNYGYTF. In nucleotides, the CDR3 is TGCGCCAGCAGCTTCTCCGGGACAGGCCTTAACTATGGCTACACCTTC.

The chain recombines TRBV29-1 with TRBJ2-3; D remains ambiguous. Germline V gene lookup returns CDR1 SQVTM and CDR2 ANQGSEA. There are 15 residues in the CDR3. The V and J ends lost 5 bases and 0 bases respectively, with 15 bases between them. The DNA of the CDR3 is TGCAGCGTTACTATGACGCGAGCTAGCACAGATACGCAGTATTTT. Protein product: CSVTMTRASTDTQYF.

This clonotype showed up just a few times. The CDR3 loop is CSVGAPSLAGGTDTQYF. CDR3 sequence (DNA): TGCAGCGTGGGGGCGCCGAGCCTAGCGGGGGGAACAGATACGCAGTATTTT. V gene TRBV29-1 combines with J gene TRBJ2-3; 11 bases are a match to TRBD2. The CDR3 runs to 17 residues. V trimming: 6 bases; J trimming: 3 bases; junction bases outside the gene matches: 14. Germline V lookup: CDR1 SQVTM, CDR2 ANQGSEA.

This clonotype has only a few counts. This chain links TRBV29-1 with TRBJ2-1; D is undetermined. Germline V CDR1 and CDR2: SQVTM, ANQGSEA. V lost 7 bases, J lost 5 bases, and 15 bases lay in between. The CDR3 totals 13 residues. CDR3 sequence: CSGYGYSDNEQFF. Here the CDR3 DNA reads TGCAGCGGCTACGGTTACAGCGACAATGAGCAGTTCTTC.

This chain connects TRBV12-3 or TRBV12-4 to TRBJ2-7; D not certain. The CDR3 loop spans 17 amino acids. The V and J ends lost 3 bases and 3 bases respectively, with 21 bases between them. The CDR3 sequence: CASSFLNGPQHSYEQYF. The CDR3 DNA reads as TGTGCCAGCAGTTTTTTGAACGGGCCTCAGCATAGCTACGAGCAGTACTTC.

The CDR3 region has the DNA TGTGCCAGCAGCCAATTCCTTTATGAAGCTTTCTTT. Its translation: CASSQFLYEAFF. The chain has TRBV14 and TRBJ1-1; D gene uncertain. This CDR3 is built from 12 residues. Germline CDR1 SGHDN, CDR2 FVKESK. V dropped 2 bases and J dropped 7 bases, with 8 bases sitting between them.

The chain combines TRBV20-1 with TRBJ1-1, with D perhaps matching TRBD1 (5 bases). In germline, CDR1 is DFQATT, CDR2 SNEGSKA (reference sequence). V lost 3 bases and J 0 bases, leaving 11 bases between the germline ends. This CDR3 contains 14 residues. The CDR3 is CSASPGSLNTEAFF. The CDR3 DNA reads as TGCAGTGCTAGTCCAGGGAGCCTGAACACTGAAGCTTTCTTT.

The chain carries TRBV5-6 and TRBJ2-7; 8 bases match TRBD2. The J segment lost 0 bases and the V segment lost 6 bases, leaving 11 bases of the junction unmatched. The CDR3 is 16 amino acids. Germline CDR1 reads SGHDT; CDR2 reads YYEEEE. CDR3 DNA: TGTGCCAGCAACCTCGCGGGGGGCGGGGGCTCCTACGAGCAGTACTTC. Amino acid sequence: CASNLAGGGGSYEQYF.